The present entry profiles one TCR beta chain with its context. Its antigen remains unknown. The sample comes from a study of cytotoxic CD8 clonotypes in ibrutinib-treated CLL. Study overall: Of the patients, 11 were relapsed/refractory, roughly 15 treatment-naive and about 17 IGHV unmutated. Study outcomes and limitations: Different sampling times were used for sustained-remission and progressing patients.

TCRdb keeps only in-frame clones here, not all; method: immunoSEQ multiplex PCR. The sample includes roughly 250,000 clones, 60% to 75% seen only once; the top ten take approximately 15%. The CDR3 consists of 14 residues. Germline V lookup: CDR1 SGHNT, CDR2 YYREEE (reference sequence). Between the trimmed V and J ends, which lost 2 bases and 0 bases, there was a span of 9 bases. This receptor was obtained from a human donor with chronic lymphocytic leukemia. The gene calls are TRBV5-4 and TRBJ2-7; D ambiguous. The sequenced sample was PBMCs, obtained after 24 months of ibrutinib treatment. The CDR3 reads CASSFAESSYEQYF. As DNA, the CDR3 is TGTGCCAGCAGCTTTGCAGAGAGCTCCTACGAGCAGTACTTC.